This T cell receptor beta chain was sequenced for a study of T-cell reconstitution after alpha-beta-depleted transplantation in children. This CDR3 spans 14 amino acids. The germline V and J ends were trimmed by 4 bases and 0 bases, with 9 bases remaining between them. Germline V CDR1 and CDR2: KGHDR, SFDVKD. This clonotype was seen a single time. A much larger clone differs from this one at a single base, so this may be a read error. The TCRbeta library incorporated unique molecular identifiers. TCRdb independently ran MiXCR on the PCR reads; one entry per CDR3 protein. This table holds 70,000 or so distinct CDR3 sequences, roughly 11% found once.

The receptor was isolated from a boy younger than 18 with acute myeloid leukemia, due to receive a stem cell transplant. This chain joins TRBV24-1 and TRBJ2-7; TRBD1 or TRBD2 may be the D gene (5 bases each). The sequencing used PBMCs, collected before TCRalphabeta/CD19-depleted stem cell transplant. CDR3 amino acids: CATSDSGTSYEQYF. CDR3 coding DNA: TGTGCCACCAGTGACTCCGGGACCTCCTACGAGCAGTACTTC.